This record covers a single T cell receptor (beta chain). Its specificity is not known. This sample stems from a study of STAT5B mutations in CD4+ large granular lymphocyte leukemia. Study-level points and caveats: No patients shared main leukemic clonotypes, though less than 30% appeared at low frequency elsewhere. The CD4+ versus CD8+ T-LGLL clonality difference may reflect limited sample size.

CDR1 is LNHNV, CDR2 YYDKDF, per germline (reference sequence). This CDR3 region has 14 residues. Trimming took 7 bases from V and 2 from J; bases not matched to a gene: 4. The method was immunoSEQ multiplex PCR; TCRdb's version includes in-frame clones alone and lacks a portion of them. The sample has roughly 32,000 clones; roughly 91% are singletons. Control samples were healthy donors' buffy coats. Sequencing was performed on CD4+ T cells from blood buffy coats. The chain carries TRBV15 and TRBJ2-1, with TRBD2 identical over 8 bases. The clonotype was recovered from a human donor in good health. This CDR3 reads CATKREHTYNEQFF. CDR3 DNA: TGTGCCACCAAGCGGGAGCACACCTACAATGAGCAGTTCTTC.